A single sample gave rise to the 4 T cell receptor beta chains below, sequenced in a study of monozygotic twins with inflammatory bowel disease. TCRdb re-called the 5' RACE reads and shows each CDR3 protein once, DNA omitted. This sample contains 420,000 or so distinct CDR3 sequences. Sequencing was done on a sample of blood. These receptors all stem from a human donor with ulcerative colitis or Crohn's disease, or a healthy co-twin of an affected twin (not recorded which).

The chain combines TRBV7-3 with TRBJ2-3; TCRdb lists TRBD1, though no DNA is available to test this call. This CDR3 comprises 15 residues. Per the germline V gene, CDR1 is SGHTA and CDR2 is FQGTGA. The CDR3 reads CASSSSGTGTDTQYF. The variable domain in full, with the rest retrieved from reference TRBV7-3 and TRBJ2-3, is GAGVSQTPSNKVTEKGKYVELRCDPISGHTALYWYRQSLGQGPEFLIYFQGTGAADDSGLPNDRFFAVRPEGSVSTLKIQRTERGDSAVYLCASSSSGTGTDTQYFGPGTRLTVL.

The gene calls are TRBV12-3 or TRBV12-4 and TRBJ1-5. This CDR3 is built from 13 residues. The CDR3 protein is CASTLRANQPQHF.

The chain recombines TRBV5-8 with TRBJ2-5. The length of the CDR3 is 13 residues. CDR1 and CDR2 from the germline V gene are SGHTS and YDEGEE. CDR3 sequence reads: CASSLVTGETQYF. Looking up the rest from reference TRBV5-8 and TRBJ2-5 gives the full variable domain: EAGVTQSPTHLIKTRGQQATLRCSPISGHTSVYWYQQALGLGLQFLLWYDEGEERNRGNFPPRFSGRQFPNYSSELNVNALELEDSALYLCASSLVTGETQYFGPGTRLLVL.

This chain joins TRBV2 and TRBJ2-7; the TRBD2 assignment by TCRdb is unverifiable without DNA. The CDR3 totals 13 residues. Germline CDR1 SNHLY, CDR2 FYNNEI. The CDR3 sequence: CASKWTSGYEQYF.